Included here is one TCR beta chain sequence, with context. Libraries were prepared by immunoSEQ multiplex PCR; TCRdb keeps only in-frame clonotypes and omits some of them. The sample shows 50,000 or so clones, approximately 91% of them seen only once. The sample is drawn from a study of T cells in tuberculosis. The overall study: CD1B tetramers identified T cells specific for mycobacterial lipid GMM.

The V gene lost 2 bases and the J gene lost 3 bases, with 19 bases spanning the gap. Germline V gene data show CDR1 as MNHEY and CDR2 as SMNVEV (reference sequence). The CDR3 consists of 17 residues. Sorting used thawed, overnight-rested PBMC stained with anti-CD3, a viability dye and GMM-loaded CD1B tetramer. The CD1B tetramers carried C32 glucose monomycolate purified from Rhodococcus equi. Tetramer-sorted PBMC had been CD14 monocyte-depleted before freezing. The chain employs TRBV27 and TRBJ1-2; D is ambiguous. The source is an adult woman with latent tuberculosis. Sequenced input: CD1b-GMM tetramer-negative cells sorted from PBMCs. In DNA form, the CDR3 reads TGTGCCAGCAGTTTAAGGTCCCGGGGAGGAAGCTACTATGGCTACACCTTC. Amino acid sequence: CASSLRSRGGSYYGYTF.